This T cell receptor beta chain was observed in a study of blood T cell repertoires in COVID-19. Study details: The cDNA or gDNA used as material had been derived from T cells, B-cell-depleted T cells, or PBMCs.

Cohort 3 recovery required two negative PCRs, clearance, or symptom resolution. Data came from immunoSEQ multiplex PCR; TCRdb stores just in-frame clones and leaves some out. The sample holds around 250,000 clones, 65% to 85% seen once. The V end was cut by 2 bases, the J end by 11 bases, with 15 bases between. Germline V gene data show CDR1 as SGHAT and CDR2 as FQNNGV. The CDR3 is 13 amino acids. The chain recombines TRBV11-2 with TRBJ1-2; perhaps TRBD1 as D (5 bases). The clonotype comes from a man aged 45-65 years who had recovered from COVID-19. The sample consisted of PBMCs or T cells enriched from blood (not recorded which). This chain's CDR3 is CASSLLRQGGYTF. The CDR3 nucleotides are TGTGCCAGCAGCTTACTTAGGCAGGGTGGATACACCTTC.